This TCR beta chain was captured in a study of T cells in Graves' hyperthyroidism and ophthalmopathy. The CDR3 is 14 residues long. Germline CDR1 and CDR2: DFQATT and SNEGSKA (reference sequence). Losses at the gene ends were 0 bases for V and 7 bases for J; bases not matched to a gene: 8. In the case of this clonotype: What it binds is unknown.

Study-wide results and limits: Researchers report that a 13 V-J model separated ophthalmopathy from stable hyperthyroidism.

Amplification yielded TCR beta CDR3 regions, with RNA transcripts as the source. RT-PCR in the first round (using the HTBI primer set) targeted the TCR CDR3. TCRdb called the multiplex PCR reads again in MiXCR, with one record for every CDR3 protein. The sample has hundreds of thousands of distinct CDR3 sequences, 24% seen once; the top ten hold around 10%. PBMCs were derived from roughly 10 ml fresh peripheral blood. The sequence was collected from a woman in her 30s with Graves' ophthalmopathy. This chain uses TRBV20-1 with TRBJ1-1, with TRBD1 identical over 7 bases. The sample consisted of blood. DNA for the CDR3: TGCAGTGCTAGAGAGCAGGGACAGACATATGAAGCTTTCTTT. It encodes CSAREQGQTYEAFF.